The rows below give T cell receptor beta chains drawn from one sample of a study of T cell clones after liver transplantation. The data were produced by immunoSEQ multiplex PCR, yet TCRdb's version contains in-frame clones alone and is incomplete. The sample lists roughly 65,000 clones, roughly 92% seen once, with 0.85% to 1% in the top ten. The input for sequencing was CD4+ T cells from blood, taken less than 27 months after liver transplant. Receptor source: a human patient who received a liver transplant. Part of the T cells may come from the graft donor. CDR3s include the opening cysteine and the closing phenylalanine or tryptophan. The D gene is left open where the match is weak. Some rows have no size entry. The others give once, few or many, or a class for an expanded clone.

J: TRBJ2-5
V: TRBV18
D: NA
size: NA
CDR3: CASSPEGETQYF
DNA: TGTGCCAGCTCACCCGAGGGAGAGACCCAGTACTTC

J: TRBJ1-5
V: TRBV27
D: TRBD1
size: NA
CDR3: CATRDSNFNSNQPQHF
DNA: TGTGCCACCCGGGACAGCAACTTTAATAGCAATCAGCCCCAGCATTTT

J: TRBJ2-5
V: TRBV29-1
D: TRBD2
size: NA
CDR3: CSVKAGASETQYF
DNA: TGCAGCGTAAAAGCGGGAGCGAGTGAGACCCAGTACTTC

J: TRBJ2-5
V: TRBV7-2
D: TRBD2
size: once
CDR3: CASSPRRLADFQETQYF
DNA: TGTGCCAGCAGCCCCCGCCGGCTAGCGGACTTCCAAGAGACCCAGTACTTC

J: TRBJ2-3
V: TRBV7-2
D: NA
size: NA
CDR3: CASSPQWRSTDTQYF
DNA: TGTGCCAGCAGCCCTCAGTGGCGAAGCACAGATACGCAGTATTTT

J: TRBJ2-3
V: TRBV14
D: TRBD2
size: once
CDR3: CASSWLAGVDTQYF
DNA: TGTGCCAGCAGCTGGCTAGCGGGAGTAGATACGCAGTATTTT

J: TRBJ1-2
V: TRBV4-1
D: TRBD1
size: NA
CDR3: CASSQASNAGQGFGYTF
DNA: TGCGCCAGCAGCCAAGCTTCAAATGCGGGACAGGGATTCGGCTACACCTTC

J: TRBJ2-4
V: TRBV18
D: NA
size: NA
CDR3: CASSTGPENIQYF
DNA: TGTGCCAGCTCCACGGGACCCGAAAACATTCAGTACTTC

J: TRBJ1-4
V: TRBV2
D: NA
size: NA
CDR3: CASRGRSTANEKLFF
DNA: TGTGCCTCCAGGGGCAGGTCCACGGCTAATGAAAAACTGTTTTTT

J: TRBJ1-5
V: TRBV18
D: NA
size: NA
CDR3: CASSPPGYQPQHF
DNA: TGTGCCAGCTCACCACCCGGGTATCAGCCCCAGCATTTT

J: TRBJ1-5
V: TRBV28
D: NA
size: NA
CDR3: CASSPGVGQPQHF
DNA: TGTGCCAGCAGTCCGGGTGTGGGTCAGCCCCAGCATTTT

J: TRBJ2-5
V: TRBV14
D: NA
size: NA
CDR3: CASSQDRPGRRGETQYF
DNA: TGTGCCAGCAGCCAAGATCGCCCGGGACGGAGGGGGGAGACCCAGTACTTC

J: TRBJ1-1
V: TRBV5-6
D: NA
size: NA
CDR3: CASSYPGRTEAFF
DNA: TGTGCCAGCAGCTATCCAGGGAGGACTGAAGCTTTCTTT